These 16 T cell receptor beta chains came from one sample sequenced in a study of T cell responses to AZD1222 COVID-19 vaccine. The repertoire was sequenced with immunoSEQ multiplex PCR; TCRdb's copy has only in-frame clones and lacks some. The table has 150,000 to 200,000 clones, around 87% seen once. Sequencing was performed on peripheral blood, taken on day 0 of MenACWY control vaccination. The source is an adult in good health.

V is TRBV19 and J is TRBJ1-4; no firm D call. This CDR3 contains 14 residues. Germline V gives CDR1 LNHDA, CDR2 SQIVND (reference sequence). Trimming pared 3 bases from V and 5 bases from J, leaving 10 bases between. CDR3 amino acids: CASSIVGYNEKLFF. Written as DNA, the CDR3 is TGTGCCAGTAGTATTGTGGGATACAATGAAAAACTGTTTTTT.

The CDR3 DNA follows: TGTGCCAGCAGCCAAGATTCTAGAACAGGGGGGAACACTGAAGCTTTCTTT. Amino acids: CASSQDSRTGGNTEAFF. V usage is TRBV3-1 (or the pseudogene TRBV3-2) and J usage is TRBJ1-1; 8 bases are a match to TRBD1. With V trimmed by 0 bases and J by 1 base, 7 bases remained unmatched. The length of the CDR3 is 17 residues. CDR1 LGHDT and CDR2 YNNKEL come from the germline V gene (reference sequence).

The V gene is TRBV27, the J gene TRBJ2-1; 8 nucleotides line up with TRBD2. Germline CDR1 and CDR2: MNHEY and SMNVEV (reference sequence). J was trimmed by 7 bases and V by 1 base; bases with no gene match: 9. CDR3 length: 16 amino acids. CDR3 sequence (DNA): TGTGCCAGCAGTTTATGGGGGACTAGGGAAAATAATGAGCAGTTCTTC. The encoded protein is CASSLWGTRENNEQFF.

The rearrangement joins TRBV19 to TRBJ2-5; weak D call: TRBD1 (5 bases). The CDR3 totals 14 residues. Deletions cut 7 bases from V and 6 bases from J, with 18 bases between. CDR1 is LNHDA and CDR2 is SQIVND in the germline V gene (reference sequence). The CDR3 region is CASTPRGRGKTQYF. In DNA, the CDR3 is TGTGCCAGTACTCCTAGGGGTAGGGGAAAGACCCAGTACTTC. Full variable domain (missing parts from reference TRBV19 and TRBJ2-5): DGGITQSPKYLFRKEGQNVTLSCEQNLNHDAMYWYRQDPGQGLRLIYYSQIVNDFQKGDIAEGYSVSREKKESFPLTVTSAQKNPTAFYLCASTPRGRGKTQYFGPGTRLLVL.

In its sample, this clone was seen once. This chain links TRBV9 with TRBJ1-5; D remains unclear. Trimming took off 3 bases at V and 0 bases at J, with 10 bases between the two ends. The germline gives CDR1 SGDLS, CDR2 YYNGEE. This CDR3 comprises 15 residues. The CDR3 DNA is TGTGCCAGCAGCGCACAACATCATAGCAATCAGCCCCAGCATTTT. It specifies CASSAQHHSNQPQHF.

The chain carries TRBV13 and TRBJ1-4, with 10 positions matching TRBD1. V trimming: 5 bases; J trimming: 7 bases; junction bases outside the gene matches: 13. The CDR3 runs to 17 residues. The germline V gene encodes CDR1 PRHDT and CDR2 FYEKMQ (reference sequence). The CDR3 loop reads CASSKRELTGGFEKLFF. The DNA for the CDR3 is TGTGCCAGCAGCAAAAGAGAATTGACAGGGGGCTTTGAAAAACTGTTTTTT.

J is TRBJ1-1 and V is TRBV24-1; D gene ambiguous. The CDR3 contains 13 residues. CDR1 is KGHDR, CDR2 SFDVKD, per germline. V was clipped by 7 bases and J by 5 bases, with 13 bases between them. The CDR3, as DNA: TGTGCCACCAGATGCATCAGTTGGACTGAAGCTTTCTTT. This translates into CATRCISWTEAFF.

This clone has just one count. This chain uses TRBV3-1 (or the pseudogene TRBV3-2) with TRBJ1-2; D perhaps matches TRBD1 (5 bases). The CDR3 length is 15 residues. Germline V gene lookup returns CDR1 LGHDT and CDR2 YNNKEL (reference sequence). V was shortened by 0 bases and J by 3 bases, with 11 bases between the two germline ends. CDR3 sequence (DNA): TGTGCCAGCAGCCAAGATAACCGGGACCACTATGGCTACACCTTC. Translating gives CASSQDNRDHYGYTF.

This clone has just one count. The gene calls are TRBV27 and TRBJ1-4, with 9 bases fitting TRBD1. Per germline, CDR1 MNHEY and CDR2 SMNVEV (reference sequence). Trimming at V came to 5 bases and at J to 7 bases, leaving 17 bases not matched to a gene. The CDR3 sequence is 18 residues long. The DNA of the CDR3 is TGTGCCAGCAGTGCATACCCCTCCTTAACAGGGGGCGTTGAAAAACTGTTTTTT. This sequence encodes CASSAYPSLTGGVEKLFF.

The J gene is TRBJ1-5, the V gene TRBV19, with D possibly matching TRBD1 (6 bases). Germline loops: CDR1 LNHDA, CDR2 SQIVND (reference sequence). The CDR3 is made up of 16 amino acids. Trimming removed 1 base from V and 4 bases from J, with 14 bases in between. CDR3 amino acids: CASSIVAGDGNQPQHF. CDR3 DNA: TGTGCCAGTAGTATAGTCGCAGGGGATGGTAATCAGCCCCAGCATTTT.

This sequence joins TRBV5-1 and TRBJ1-1; no definite D call. V gave up 1 base and J gave up 1 base, with 8 bases separating them. Germline CDR1 reads SGHRS; CDR2 reads YFSETQ. CDR3 size: 14 residues. CDR3: CASSLLEGNTEAFF. Written as DNA, the CDR3 is TGCGCCAGCAGCTTGTTGGAGGGGAACACTGAAGCTTTCTTT.

This chain links TRBV3-1 (or the pseudogene TRBV3-2) with TRBJ2-3; 14 bases are shared with TRBD2. Germline CDR1 LGHDT, CDR2 YNNKEL (reference sequence). Losses at the gene ends were 4 bases for V and 5 bases for J; bases not matched to a gene: 11. This CDR3 has 18 amino acids. CDR3 amino acids: CASSRARLTSGGEDTQYF. CDR3 coding DNA: TGTGCCAGCAGCCGAGCACGTTTGACTAGCGGGGGGGAAGATACGCAGTATTTT.

This clone appeared a single time. The chain employs TRBV4-3 and TRBJ1-4; D is possibly TRBD1 (6 bases). The CDR3 spans 17 residues. CDR1 and CDR2 from the germline V gene are LGHNA and YSLEER. Trimming pared 1 base from V and 7 bases from J, leaving 19 bases between. As DNA, the CDR3 is TGCGCCAGCAGCCAAGTTTGGAGGGGGGGCGCGGGTGAAAAACTGTTTTTT. Protein product: CASSQVWRGGAGEKLFF.

The V and J genes are TRBV14 and TRBJ1-3; 7 bases match TRBD1. Germline V gene lookup returns CDR1 SGHDN and CDR2 FVKESK. There are 15 residues in the CDR3. V was clipped by 3 bases and J by 3 bases; unmatched bases: 5. This CDR3 reads CASSHRQGGGNTIYF. The CDR3 DNA reads as TGTGCCAGCAGCCACCGACAGGGAGGTGGAAACACCATATATTTT.

This chain joins TRBV27 and TRBJ1-2; D may be TRBD1 (6 bases). CDR3 length: 16 amino acids. V was shortened by 6 bases and J by 4 bases, with 21 bases between the two germline ends. Germline values: CDR1 MNHEY, CDR2 SMNVEV (reference sequence). CDR3 sequence reads: CASRAARDTLTYGYTF. The CDR3 DNA reads as TGTGCCAGCAGGGCAGCCCGGGACACTCTGACCTATGGCTACACCTTC.

The genes are TRBV9 and TRBJ2-2; D unclear. Trimming pared 3 bases from V and 5 bases from J, leaving 11 bases between. Germline V gene data show CDR1 as SGDLS and CDR2 as YYNGEE. The CDR3 is 14 amino acids. The CDR3 DNA sequence: TGTGCCAGCAGCGCCTCAGTCTGGACCGGGGAGCTGTTTTTT. Its protein product is CASSASVWTGELFF. The full variable domain, completed using reference TRBV9 and TRBJ2-2, is DSGVTQTPKHLITATGQRVTLRCSPRSGDLSVYWYQQSLDQGLQFLIQYYNGEERAKGNILERFSAQQFPDLHSELNLSSLELGDSALYFCASSASVWTGELFFGEGSRLTVL.